This T cell receptor (beta chain) was observed in a study of blood T cell repertoires in COVID-19. The Seattle patients joined while their infection was active and were tracked longitudinally afterward. There are 9 residues in the CDR3. Per germline, CDR1 SGDLS and CDR2 YYNGEE. V gave up 4 bases and J gave up 10 bases, with 6 bases separating them. The protocol was immunoSEQ multiplex PCR, while the TCRdb copy is restricted to in-frame clones and leaves out a portion. The sample carries roughly 100,000 clones, around 90% recorded once. V is TRBV9 and J is TRBJ2-7; no definite D call. The sequencing sample was made of peripheral blood. This TCR was recovered from a woman aged 45-60 years with COVID-19, enrolled during active disease. The CDR3 loop is CASSPPQYV. CDR3 DNA: TGTGCCAGCAGCCCCCCTCAGTACGTC.